This T cell receptor (beta chain) appears in the sequencing data of a study of blood T cell repertoires in COVID-19. Germline CDR1 is LGHNA and CDR2 is YSLEER. There are 15 residues in the CDR3. Trimming removed 0 bases at V and 4 bases at J, with 12 bases between. Method: immunoSEQ multiplex PCR; TCRdb's copy keeps in-frame clones and lacks some. The sample consists of 60,000 to 85,000 clones, 88% of them appearing once. The chain joins TRBV4-3 to TRBJ1-2; D perhaps matches TRBD1 (6 bases). This clonotype originated in a woman of 80 years or more with active or convalescent COVID-19. The sequenced sample was peripheral blood. Here the CDR3 DNA reads TGCGCCAGCAGCCAAGATTCAGGGGCCATCTATGGCTACACCTTC. Translating it yields CASSQDSGAIYGYTF.